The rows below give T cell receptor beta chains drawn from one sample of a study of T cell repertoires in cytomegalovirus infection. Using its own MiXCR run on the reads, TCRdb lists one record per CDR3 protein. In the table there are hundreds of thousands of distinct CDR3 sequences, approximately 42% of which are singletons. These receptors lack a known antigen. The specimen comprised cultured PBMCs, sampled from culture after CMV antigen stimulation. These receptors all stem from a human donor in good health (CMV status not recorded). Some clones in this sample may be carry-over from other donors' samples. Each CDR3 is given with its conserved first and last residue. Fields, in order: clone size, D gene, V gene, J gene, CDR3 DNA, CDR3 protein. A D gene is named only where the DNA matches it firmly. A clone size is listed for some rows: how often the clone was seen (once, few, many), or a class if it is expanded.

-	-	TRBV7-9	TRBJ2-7	TGTGCCAGCAGTGGGACCACCTACGAGCAGTACTTC	CASSGTTYEQYF
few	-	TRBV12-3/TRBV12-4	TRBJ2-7	TGTGCCAGCAGGGAAGGAGGCGAGCAGTACTTC	CASREGGEQYF
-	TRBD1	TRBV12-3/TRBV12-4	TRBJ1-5	TGTGCCAGCAAGAAGACAGGGGGGTCCAATCAGCCCCAGCATTTT	CASKKTGGSNQPQHF
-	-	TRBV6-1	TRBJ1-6	TGTGCCAGCAGTGAAGAGGTTGTCTCCTATAATTCACCCCTCCACTTT	CASSEEVVSYNSPLHF
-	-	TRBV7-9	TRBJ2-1	TGTGCCAGCAGCTCTATATTTGGGGTGACTATCTACAATGAGCAGTTCTTC	CASSSIFGVTIYNEQFF
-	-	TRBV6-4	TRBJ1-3	TGTGCCAGCGGGGGGGACCCACGGACCGACTCTGGAAACACCATATATTTT	CASGGDPRTDSGNTIYF
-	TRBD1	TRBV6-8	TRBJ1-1	TGTGCCAGCAGATCCGGACAGGGGGATACTGAAGCTTTCTTT	CASRSGQGDTEAFF
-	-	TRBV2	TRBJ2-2	TGTGCCACCCAGAGCTTGTGGCGGGTTAACACCGGGGAGCTGTTTTTT	CATQSLWRVNTGELFF
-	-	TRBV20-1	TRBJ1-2	TGCAGTGCTAGAGATAAGACAGCACACTATGGCTACACCTTC	CSARDKTAHYGYTF
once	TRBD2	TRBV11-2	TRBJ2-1	TGTGCCAGCAACCCGACTAGCGGAGGCGAGAGCTCCTACAATGAGCAGTTCTTC	CASNPTSGGESSYNEQFF
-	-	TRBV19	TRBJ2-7	TGTGCCAGTAGTCCACGGGACCGCTACGAGCAGTACTTC	CASSPRDRYEQYF
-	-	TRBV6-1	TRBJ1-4	TGTGCCAGCACGCAGCTTAATGAAAAACTGTTTTTT	CASTQLNEKLFF
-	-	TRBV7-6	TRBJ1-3	TGTGCCAGCAGCACAACGAGGGCTCCTGGAAACACCATATATTTT	CASSTTRAPGNTIYF
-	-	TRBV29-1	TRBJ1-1	TGCAGCGTTGACCCATCCGGCTCGGGGGGGACTGAAGCTTTCTTT	CSVDPSGSGGTEAFF
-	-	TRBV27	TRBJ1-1	TGTGCCAGCAGTTTCCGGGAAGAAGCTTTCTTT	CASSFREEAFF
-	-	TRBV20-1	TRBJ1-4	TGCAGTGCTCGGTTAACCGGGAACGTTGAAAAACTGTTTTTT	CSARLTGNVEKLFF
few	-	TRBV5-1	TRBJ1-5	TGCGCCAGCAGCTTGGACGACACAGGGTCGCCCCAGCATTTT	CASSLDDTGSPQHF
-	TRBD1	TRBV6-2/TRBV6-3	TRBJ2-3	TGTGCCAGCGGGACAGGGGGCATCACAGATACGCAGTATTTT	CASGTGGITDTQYF
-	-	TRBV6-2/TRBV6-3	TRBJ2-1	TGTGCCAGCAGTTACGGGTGGCGGGGTTTAAGTGAGCAGTTCTTC	CASSYGWRGLSEQFF
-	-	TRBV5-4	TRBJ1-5	TGTGCCAGCAGCGAGCACCCCGGACTTAGAGATCAGCCCCAGAATTTT	CASSEHPGLRDQPQNF
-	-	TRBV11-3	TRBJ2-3	TGTGCCAGCAGCTTAGGACCCGGAGCAGAAACGCAGTATTTT	CASSLGPGAETQYF
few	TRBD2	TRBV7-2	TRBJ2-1	TGTGCCAGCAGCTTGCGTGGCGGGAGAATTTCCTACAATGAGCAGTTCTTC	CASSLRGGRISYNEQFF
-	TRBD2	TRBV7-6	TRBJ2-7	TGTGCCAGCAGCCCCAGTGGGCCTAGCGGGGGGTCCAGCTCCTACGAGCAGTACTTC	CASSPSGPSGGSSSYEQYF
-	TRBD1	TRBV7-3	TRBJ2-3	TGTGCCAGCAGCTTAGCACAGGGGACCACAGATACGCAGTATTTT	CASSLAQGTTDTQYF
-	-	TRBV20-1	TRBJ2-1	TGCAGTGCTAGGGGTACTAGGGAGCGGTACAATGAGCAGTTCTTC	CSARGTRERYNEQFF
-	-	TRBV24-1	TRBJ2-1	TGTGCCACCAGTGAACAGACGCGTAGTGAGCAGTTCTTC	CATSEQTRSEQFF
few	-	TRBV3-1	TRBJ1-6	TGTGCCAGCAGCCCCTTGACAGAGAATTCACCCCTCCACTTT	CASSPLTENSPLHF
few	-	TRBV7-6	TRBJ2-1	TGTGCCAGCAGCTCGCCGGATACCAATGAGCAGTTCTTC	CASSSPDTNEQFF
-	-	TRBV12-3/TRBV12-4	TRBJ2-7	TGTGCCAGCAGTCCCGCCGCTGGAACTGCGAACGAGCAGTACTTC	CASSPAAGTANEQYF
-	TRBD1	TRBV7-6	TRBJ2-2	TGTGCCAGCAGCTTGACAGGGAATCCCGGGGAGCTGTTTTTT	CASSLTGNPGELFF
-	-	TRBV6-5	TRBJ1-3	TGTGCCAGCACTCCTCCCCTCGGAAACACCATATATTTT	CASTPPLGNTIYF
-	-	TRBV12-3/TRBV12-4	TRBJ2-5	TGTGCCAGCAGTTTATTTTCTCGCGGCTTAGGTGTTGTGGGGACCCAGTACTTC	CASSLFSRGLGVVGTQYF
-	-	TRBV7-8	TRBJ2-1	TGTGCCAGCTCCCCCGGGTGGGGACGCAGCTACAATGAGCAGTTCTTC	CASSPGWGRSYNEQFF
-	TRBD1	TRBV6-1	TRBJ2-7	TGTGCCAGCAGTGAAACGGTCAGGAGACAGGGGGCGTTAGAGCAGTACTTC	CASSETVRRQGALEQYF
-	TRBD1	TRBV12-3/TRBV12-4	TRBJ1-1	TGTGCCAGCAGTTTAGGAGGGGGCCAAGTTGAAGCTTTCTTT	CASSLGGGQVEAFF
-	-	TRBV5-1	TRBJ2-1	TGCGCCAGCAGCCGGGGACCCCAGGGGCTTAATGAGCAGTTCTTC	CASSRGPQGLNEQFF